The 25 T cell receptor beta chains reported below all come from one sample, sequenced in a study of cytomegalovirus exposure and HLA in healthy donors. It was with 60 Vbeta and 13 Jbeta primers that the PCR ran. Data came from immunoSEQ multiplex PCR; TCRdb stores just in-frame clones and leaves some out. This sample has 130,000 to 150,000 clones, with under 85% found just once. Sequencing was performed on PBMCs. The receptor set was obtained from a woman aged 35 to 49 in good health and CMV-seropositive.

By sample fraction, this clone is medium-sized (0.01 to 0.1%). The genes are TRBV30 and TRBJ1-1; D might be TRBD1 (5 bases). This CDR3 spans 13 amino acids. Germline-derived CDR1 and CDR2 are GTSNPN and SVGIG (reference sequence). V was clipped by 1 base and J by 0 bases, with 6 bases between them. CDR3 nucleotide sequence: TGTGCCTGGAGTGAGGGGTTGAACACTGAAGCTTTCTTT. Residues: CAWSEGLNTEAFF.

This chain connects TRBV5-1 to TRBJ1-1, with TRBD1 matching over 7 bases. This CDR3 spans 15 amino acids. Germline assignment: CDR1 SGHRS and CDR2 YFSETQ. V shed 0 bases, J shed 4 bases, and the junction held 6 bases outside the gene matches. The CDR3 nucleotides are TGCGCCAGCAGCTTGGCAGGGGGTGAAATCACTGAAGCTTTCTTT. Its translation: CASSLAGGEITEAFF.

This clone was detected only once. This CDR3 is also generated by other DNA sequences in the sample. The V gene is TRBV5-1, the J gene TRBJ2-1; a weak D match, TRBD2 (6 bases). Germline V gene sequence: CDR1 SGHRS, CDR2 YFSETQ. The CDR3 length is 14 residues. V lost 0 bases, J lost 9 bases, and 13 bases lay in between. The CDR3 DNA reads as TGCGCCAGCAGCTTGGCTGGAGGGGCTAGTGAGCAGTTCTTC. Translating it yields CASSLAGGASEQFF.

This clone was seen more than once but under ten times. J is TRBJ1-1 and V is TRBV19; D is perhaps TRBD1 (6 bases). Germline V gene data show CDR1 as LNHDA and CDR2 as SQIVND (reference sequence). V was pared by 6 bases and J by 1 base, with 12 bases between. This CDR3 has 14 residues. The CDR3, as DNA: TGTGCCAGTAGAACGGACAGATGGAACACTGAAGCTTTCTTT. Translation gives CASRTDRWNTEAFF.

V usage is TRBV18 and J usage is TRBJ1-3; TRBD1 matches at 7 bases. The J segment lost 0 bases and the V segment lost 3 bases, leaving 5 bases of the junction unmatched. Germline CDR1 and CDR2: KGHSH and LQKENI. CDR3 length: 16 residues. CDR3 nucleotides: TGTGCCAGCTCACCGACACAGGGGACCTCTGGAAACACCATATATTTT. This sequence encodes CASSPTQGTSGNTIYF.

This CDR3 reads CASSRTAPGTGELFF. Here the CDR3 DNA reads TGCGCCAGCAGTAGGACAGCCCCAGGTACCGGGGAGCTGTTTTTT. The chain uses TRBV10-2 and TRBJ2-2, with D possibly being TRBD1 (6 bases). V was pared by 5 bases and J by 5 bases, with 15 bases between. The CDR3 sequence is 15 residues long. The germline V gene encodes CDR1 WSHSY and CDR2 SAAADI.

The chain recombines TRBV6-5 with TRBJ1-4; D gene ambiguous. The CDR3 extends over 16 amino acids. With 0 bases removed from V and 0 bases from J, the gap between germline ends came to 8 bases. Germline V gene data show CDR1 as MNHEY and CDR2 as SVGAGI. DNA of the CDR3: TGTGCCAGCAGTTACTCGACTCTCGCAACTAATGAAAAACTGTTTTTT. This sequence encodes CASSYSTLATNEKLFF.

CDR3 in DNA: TGTGCCAGCGGTCTAAGCGGGGGGGCGGGGGAGCAGTTCTTC. Residues: CASGLSGGAGEQFF. The chain employs TRBV28 and TRBJ2-1, with 10 bases aligning to TRBD2. V dropped 8 bases and J dropped 10; count of bases not matched to a gene: 11. The CDR3 has 14 amino acids. Germline V gene data show CDR1 as MDHEN and CDR2 as SYDVKM.

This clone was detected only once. CDR3 amino acids: CASSLAGTSGYEQFF. In DNA form, the CDR3 reads TGTGCCAGCAGCTTAGCCGGGACATCGGGCTATGAGCAGTTCTTC. V is TRBV7-6 and J is TRBJ2-1, with a weak D call TRBD1 (6 bases). The CDR3 is made up of 15 amino acids. The germline CDR1 and CDR2 sequences are SGHVS and FNYEAQ. The V end was cut by 0 bases, the J end by 8 bases, with 14 bases between.

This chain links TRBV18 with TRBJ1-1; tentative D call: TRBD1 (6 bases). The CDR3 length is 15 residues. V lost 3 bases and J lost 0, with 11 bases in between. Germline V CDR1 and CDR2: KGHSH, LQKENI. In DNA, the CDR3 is TGTGCCAGCTCACCCCTGGACAGCATGAACACTGAAGCTTTCTTT. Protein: CASSPLDSMNTEAFF.

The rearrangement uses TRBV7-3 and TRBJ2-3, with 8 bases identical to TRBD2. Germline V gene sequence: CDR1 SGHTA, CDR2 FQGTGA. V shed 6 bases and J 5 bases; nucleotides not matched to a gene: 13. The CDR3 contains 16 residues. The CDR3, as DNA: TGTGCCAGCAGTCGGGCGGGGGCCGGGGGGGGAGATACGCAGTATTTT. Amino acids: CASSRAGAGGGDTQYF. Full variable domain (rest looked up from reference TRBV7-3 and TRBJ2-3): GAGVSQTPSNKVTEKGKYVELRCDPISGHTALYWYRQSLGQGPEFLIYFQGTGAADDSGLPNDRFFAVRPEGSVSTLKIQRTERGDSAVYLCASSRAGAGGGDTQYFGPGTRLTVL.

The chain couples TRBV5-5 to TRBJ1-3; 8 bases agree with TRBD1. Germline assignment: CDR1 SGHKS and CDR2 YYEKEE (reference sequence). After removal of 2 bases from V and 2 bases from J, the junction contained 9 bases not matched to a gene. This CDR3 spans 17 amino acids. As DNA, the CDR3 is TGTGCCAGCAGCTTACAGACAGGGGCTCTAACTGGAAACACCATATATTTT. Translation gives CASSLQTGALTGNTIYF.

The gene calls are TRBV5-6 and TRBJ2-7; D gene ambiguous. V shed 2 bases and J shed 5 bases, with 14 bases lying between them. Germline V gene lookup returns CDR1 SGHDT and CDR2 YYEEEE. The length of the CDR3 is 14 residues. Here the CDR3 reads CASSFVSVIHEQYF. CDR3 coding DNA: TGTGCCAGCAGCTTTGTTTCCGTTATCCACGAGCAGTACTTC.

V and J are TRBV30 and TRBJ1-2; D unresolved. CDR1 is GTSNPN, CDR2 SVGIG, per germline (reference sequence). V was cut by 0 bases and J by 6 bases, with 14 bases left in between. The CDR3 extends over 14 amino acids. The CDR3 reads CAWSVHDPRDGYTF. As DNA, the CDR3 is TGTGCCTGGAGTGTACACGATCCGAGGGATGGCTACACCTTC.

This CDR3 is CASSFMAAELDEQYF. The CDR3 nucleotides read TGCGCCAGCAGCTTTATGGCCGCAGAATTGGACGAGCAGTACTTC. The chain employs TRBV5-1 and TRBJ2-7, with unresolved D. V was clipped by 2 bases and J by 5 bases, with 17 bases between them. From germline, CDR1 is SGHRS and CDR2 YFSETQ. The CDR3 has 15 residues.

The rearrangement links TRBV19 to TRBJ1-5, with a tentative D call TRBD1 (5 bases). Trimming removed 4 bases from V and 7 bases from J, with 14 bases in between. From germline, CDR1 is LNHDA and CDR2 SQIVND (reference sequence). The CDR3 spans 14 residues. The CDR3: CASSRGGTVQPQHF. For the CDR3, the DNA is TGTGCCAGTAGTAGGGGCGGGACGGTCCAGCCCCAGCATTTT.

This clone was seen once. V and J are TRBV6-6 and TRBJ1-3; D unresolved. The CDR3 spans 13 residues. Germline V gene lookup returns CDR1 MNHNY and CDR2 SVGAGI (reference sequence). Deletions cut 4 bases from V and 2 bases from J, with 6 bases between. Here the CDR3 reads CASSWSPGNTIYF. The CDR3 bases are TGTGCCAGCAGTTGGAGTCCTGGAAACACCATATATTTT.

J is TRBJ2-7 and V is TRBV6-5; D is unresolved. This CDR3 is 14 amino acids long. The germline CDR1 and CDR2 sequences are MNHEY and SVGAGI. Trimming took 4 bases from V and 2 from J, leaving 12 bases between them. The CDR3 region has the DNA TGTGCCAGCAGTTCTCAAGCATATCCCTACGAGCAGTACTTC. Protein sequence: CASSSQAYPYEQYF.

CDR3 loop: CASRRDGNQPQHF. The DNA of the CDR3 is TGTGCCAGCAGGAGGGATGGCAATCAGCCCCAGCATTTT. The V and J genes are TRBV2 and TRBJ1-5; D is unresolved. CDR3 length: 13 residues. CDR1 and CDR2 from the germline V gene are SNHLY and FYNNEI. V was clipped by 6 bases and J by 2 bases, with 8 bases between them.

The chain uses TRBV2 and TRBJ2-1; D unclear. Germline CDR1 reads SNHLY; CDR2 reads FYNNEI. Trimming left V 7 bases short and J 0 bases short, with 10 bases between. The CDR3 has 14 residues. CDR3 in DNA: TGTGCCAGCATCGGGTCGAGCTCCTACAATGAGCAGTTCTTC. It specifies CASIGSSSYNEQFF.

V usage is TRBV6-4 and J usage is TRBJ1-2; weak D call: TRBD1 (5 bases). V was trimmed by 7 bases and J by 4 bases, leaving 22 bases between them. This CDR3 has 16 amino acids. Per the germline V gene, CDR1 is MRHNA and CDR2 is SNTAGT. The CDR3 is CASIPEGTAELYGYTF. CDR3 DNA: TGTGCCAGCATCCCGGAGGGGACGGCTGAGCTCTATGGCTACACCTTC.

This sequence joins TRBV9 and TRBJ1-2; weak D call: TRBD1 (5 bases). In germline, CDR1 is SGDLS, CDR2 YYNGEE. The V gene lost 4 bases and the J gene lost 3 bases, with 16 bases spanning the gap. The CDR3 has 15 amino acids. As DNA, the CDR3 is TGTGCCAGCAGCCTTGGACAAGGGGCGTACTATGGCTACACCTTC. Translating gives CASSLGQGAYYGYTF.

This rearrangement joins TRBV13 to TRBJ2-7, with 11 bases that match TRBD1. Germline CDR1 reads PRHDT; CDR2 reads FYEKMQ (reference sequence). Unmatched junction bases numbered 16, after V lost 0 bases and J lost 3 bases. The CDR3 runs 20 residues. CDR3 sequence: CASSLGVRTGGLNRIYEQYF. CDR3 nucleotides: TGTGCCAGCAGCTTAGGTGTCCGGACAGGGGGCCTAAATCGGATCTACGAGCAGTACTTC.

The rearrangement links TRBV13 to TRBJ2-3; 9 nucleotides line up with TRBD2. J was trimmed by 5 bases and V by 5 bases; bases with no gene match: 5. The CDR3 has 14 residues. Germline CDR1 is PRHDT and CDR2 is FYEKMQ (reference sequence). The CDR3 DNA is TGTGCCAGCAGCCCCGGACTAGCGCAAGATACGCAGTATTTT. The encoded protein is CASSPGLAQDTQYF.

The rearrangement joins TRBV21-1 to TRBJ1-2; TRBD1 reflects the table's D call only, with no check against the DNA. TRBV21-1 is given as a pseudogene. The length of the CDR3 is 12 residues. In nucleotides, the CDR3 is TGTGCCAGCAGCCGGACAGTAGAGGGCTACACCTTC. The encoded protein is CASSRTVEGYTF.